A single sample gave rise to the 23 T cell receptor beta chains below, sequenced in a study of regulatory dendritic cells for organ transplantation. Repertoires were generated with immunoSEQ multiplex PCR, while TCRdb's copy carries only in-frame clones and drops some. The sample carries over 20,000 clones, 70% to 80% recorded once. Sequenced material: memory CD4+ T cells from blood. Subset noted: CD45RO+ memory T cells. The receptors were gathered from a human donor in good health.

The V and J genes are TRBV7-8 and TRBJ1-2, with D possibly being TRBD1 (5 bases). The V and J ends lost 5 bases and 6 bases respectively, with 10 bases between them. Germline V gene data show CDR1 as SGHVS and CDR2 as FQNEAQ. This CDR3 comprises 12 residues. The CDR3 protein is CASSTTADGYTF. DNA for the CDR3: TGTGCCAGCAGCACGACAGCTGATGGCTACACCTTC.

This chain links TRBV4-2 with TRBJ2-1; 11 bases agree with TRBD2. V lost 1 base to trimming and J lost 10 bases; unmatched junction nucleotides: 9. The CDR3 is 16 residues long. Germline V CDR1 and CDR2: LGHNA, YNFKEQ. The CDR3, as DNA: TGTGCCAGCAGCCAAGCACTACTAGCGGGGGTGGGGGAGCAGTTCTTC. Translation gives CASSQALLAGVGEQFF.

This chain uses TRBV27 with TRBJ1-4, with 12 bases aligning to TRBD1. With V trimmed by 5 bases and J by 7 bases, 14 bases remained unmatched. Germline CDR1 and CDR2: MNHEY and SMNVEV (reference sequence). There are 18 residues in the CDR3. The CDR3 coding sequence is TGTGCCAGCAGTCCGAAGGGGGACAGGGGGCTTAGAATTGAAAAACTGTTTTTT. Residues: CASSPKGDRGLRIEKLFF. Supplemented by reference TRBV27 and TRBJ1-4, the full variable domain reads EAQVTQNPRYLITVTGKKLTVTCSQNMNHEYMSWYRQDPGLGLRQIYYSMNVEVTDKGDVPEGYKVSRKEKRNFPLILESPSPNQTSLYFCASSPKGDRGLRIEKLFFGSGTQLSVL.

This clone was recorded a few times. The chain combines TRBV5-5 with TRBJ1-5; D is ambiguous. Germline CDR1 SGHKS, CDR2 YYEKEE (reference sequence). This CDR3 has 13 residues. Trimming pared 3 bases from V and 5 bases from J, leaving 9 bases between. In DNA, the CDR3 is TGTGCCAGCAGCTCGCAGGTAGATCAGCCCCAGCATTTT. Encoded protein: CASSSQVDQPQHF.

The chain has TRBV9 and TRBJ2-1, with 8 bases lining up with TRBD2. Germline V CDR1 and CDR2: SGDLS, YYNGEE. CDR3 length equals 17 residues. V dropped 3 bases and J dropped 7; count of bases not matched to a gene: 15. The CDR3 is CASSAGLALLRGNEQFF. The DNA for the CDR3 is TGTGCCAGCAGCGCTGGACTAGCCCTATTAAGGGGGAATGAGCAGTTCTTC.

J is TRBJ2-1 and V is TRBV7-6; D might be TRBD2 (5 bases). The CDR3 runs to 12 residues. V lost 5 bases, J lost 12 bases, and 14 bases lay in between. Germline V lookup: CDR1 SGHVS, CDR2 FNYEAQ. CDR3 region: CASSRPGERQFF. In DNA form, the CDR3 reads TGTGCCAGCAGCAGACCCGGGGAAAGGCAGTTCTTC.

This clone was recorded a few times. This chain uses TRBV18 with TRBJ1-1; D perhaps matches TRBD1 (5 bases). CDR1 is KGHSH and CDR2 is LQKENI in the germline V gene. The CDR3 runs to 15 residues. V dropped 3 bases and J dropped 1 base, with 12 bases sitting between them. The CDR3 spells CASSPGSGGNTEAFF. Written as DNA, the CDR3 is TGTGCCAGCTCACCGGGGTCCGGGGGGAACACTGAAGCTTTCTTT.

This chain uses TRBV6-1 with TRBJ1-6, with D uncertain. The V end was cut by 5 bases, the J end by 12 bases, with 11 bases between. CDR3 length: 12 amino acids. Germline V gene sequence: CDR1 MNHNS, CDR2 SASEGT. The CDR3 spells CASSWNEGPLHF. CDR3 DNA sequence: TGTGCCAGCAGTTGGAACGAGGGACCCCTCCACTTT.

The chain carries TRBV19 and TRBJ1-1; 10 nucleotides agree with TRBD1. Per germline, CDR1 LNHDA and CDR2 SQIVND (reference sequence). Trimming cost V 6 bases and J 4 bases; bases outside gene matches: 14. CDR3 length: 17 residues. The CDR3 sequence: CASRNTGTGAGGTEAFF. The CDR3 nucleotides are TGTGCCAGTAGGAACACCGGGACAGGGGCTGGGGGCACTGAAGCTTTCTTT.

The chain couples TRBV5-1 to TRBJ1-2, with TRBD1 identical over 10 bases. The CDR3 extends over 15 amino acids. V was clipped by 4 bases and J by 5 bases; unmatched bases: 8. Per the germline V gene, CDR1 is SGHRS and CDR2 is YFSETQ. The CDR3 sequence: CASSPGQGGSYGYTF. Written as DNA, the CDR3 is TGCGCCAGCAGCCCCGGACAGGGGGGATCATATGGCTACACCTTC.

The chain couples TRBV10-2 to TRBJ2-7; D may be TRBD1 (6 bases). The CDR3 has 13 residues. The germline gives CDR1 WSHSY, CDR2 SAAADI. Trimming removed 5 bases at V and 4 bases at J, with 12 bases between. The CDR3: CASSRQADYEQYF. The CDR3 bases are TGCGCCAGCAGTCGACAGGCTGATTACGAGCAGTACTTC.

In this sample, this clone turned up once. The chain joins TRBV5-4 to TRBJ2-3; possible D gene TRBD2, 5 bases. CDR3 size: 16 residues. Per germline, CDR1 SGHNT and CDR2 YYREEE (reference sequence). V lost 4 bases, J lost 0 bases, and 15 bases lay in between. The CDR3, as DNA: TGTGCCAGCAGCCCTGGCGGGCGTGGAAGCACAGATACGCAGTATTTT. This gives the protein CASSPGGRGSTDTQYF.

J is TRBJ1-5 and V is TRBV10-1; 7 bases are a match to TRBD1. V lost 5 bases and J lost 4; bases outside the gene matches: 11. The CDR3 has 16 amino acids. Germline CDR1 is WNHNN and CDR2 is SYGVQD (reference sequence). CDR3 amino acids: CASSFWTQGGNQPQHF. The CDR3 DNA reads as TGCGCCAGCAGTTTCTGGACCCAGGGGGGTAATCAGCCCCAGCATTTT.

The CDR3 nucleotides are TGTGCCAGTACCCCTGGCCAGGGGGCGATCTGGCAAGAGACCCAGTACTTC. This gives the protein CASTPGQGAIWQETQYF. This chain links TRBV19 with TRBJ2-5, with 8 bases fitting TRBD1. With V trimmed by 7 bases and J by 2 bases, 15 bases remained unmatched. CDR1 is LNHDA, CDR2 SQIVND, per germline (reference sequence). The CDR3 covers 17 residues.

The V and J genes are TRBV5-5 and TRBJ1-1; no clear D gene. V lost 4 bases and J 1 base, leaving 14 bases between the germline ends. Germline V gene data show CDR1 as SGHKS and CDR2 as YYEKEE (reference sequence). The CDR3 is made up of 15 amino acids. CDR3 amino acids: CASSPRSVGNTEAFF. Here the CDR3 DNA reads TGTGCCAGCAGCCCGAGGTCAGTCGGGAACACTGAAGCTTTCTTT.

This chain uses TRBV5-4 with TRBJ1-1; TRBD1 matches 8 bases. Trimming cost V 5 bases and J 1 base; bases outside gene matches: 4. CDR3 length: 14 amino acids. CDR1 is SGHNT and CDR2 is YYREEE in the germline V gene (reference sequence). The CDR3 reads CASRPDRANTEAFF. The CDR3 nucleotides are TGTGCCAGCAGGCCGGACAGGGCGAACACTGAAGCTTTCTTT.

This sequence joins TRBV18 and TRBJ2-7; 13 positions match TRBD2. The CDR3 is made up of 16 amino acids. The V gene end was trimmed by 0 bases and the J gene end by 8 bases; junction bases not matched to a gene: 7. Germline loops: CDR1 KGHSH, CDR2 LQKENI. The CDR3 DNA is TGTGCCAGCTCACCACCGGGACTAGCGGGGAGTTTGAAGCAGTACTTC. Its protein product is CASSPPGLAGSLKQYF.

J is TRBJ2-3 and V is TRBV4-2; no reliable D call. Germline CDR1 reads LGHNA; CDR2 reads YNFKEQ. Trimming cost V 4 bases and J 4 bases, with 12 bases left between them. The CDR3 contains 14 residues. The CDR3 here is CASSLERAADTQYF. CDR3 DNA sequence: TGTGCCAGCAGCCTCGAACGCGCGGCAGATACGCAGTATTTT.

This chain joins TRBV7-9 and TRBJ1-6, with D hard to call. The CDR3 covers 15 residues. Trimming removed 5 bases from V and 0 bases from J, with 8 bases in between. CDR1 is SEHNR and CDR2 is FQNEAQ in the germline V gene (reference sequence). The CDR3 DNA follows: TGTGCCAGCAGCCCCCCCAGCTCCTATAATTCACCCCTCCACTTT. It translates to CASSPPSSYNSPLHF.

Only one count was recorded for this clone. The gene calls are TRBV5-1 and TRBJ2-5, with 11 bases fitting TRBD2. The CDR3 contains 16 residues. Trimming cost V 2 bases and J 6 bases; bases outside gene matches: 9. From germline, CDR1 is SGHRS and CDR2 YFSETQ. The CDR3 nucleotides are TGCGCCAGCAGCTTCGGGCTAGCGGGGGGTCAGCAGACCCAGTACTTC. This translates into CASSFGLAGGQQTQYF.

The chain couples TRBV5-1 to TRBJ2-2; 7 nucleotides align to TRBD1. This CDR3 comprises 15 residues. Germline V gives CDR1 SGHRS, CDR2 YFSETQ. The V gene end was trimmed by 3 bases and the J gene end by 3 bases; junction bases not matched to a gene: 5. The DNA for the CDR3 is TGCGCCAGCAGCTCGCGAGGGGGCGACACCGGGGAGCTGTTTTTT. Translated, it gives CASSSRGGDTGELFF.

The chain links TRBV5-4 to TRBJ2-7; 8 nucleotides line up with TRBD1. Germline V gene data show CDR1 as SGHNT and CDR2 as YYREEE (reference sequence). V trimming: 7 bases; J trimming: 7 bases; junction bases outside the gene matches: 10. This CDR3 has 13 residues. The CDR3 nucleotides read TGTGCCAGCTTCTGGCAGGGGGCGCGGGAGCAGTACTTC. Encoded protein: CASFWQGAREQYF.

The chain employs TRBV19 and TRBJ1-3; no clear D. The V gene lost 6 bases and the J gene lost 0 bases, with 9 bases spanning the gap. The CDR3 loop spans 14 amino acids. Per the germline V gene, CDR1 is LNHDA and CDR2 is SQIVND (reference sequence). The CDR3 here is CASRLSRSGNTIYF. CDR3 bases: TGTGCCAGTAGACTGAGCCGCTCTGGAAACACCATATATTTT.